This T cell receptor beta chain appears in the sequencing data of a study of shared clonotypes between healthy human individuals. Turning to the study itself: The donor pool was made up of two women and three men aged 18 to 49.

Of note for this clone: Its antigen is not identified.

Several immunoSEQ 96-well plates shared each subset's DNA, each plate a replicate. The data were produced by immunoSEQ multiplex PCR, yet TCRdb's version contains in-frame clones alone and is incomplete. The table records approximately 710,000 clones, roughly 87% of them present only once. Study-wide points: Sampling covered nothing but blood. Tissue TCR repertoires likely differ from those found in blood.

V gave up 2 bases and J gave up 9 bases; unmatched junction bases: 6. This CDR3 contains 14 residues. The germline V gene has CDR1 MNHEY and CDR2 SMNVEV (reference sequence). The chain employs TRBV27 and TRBJ2-1; 8 bases match TRBD2. The sample comprised memory CD8+ T cells from PBMCs. Described subset: CD45RO+ cells pooled with CCR7-negative TemRA cells. This sequence was found in a young man in good health. Some clones in this sample may be carry-over from other donors' samples. DNA of the CDR3: TGTGCCAGCAGTTTAGGGGCTAGCGGGCGTGAGCAGTTCTTC. It codes for CASSLGASGREQFF.